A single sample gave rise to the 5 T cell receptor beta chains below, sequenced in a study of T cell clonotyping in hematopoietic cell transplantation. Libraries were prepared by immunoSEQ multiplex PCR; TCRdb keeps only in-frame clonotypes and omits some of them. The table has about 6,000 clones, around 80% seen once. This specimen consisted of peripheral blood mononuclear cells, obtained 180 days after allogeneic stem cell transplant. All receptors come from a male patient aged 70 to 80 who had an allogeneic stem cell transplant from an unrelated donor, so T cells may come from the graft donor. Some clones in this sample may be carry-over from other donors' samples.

The CDR3 DNA sequence: TGTGCCAGCATGTACGAGACGGGCTACACCTTC. It translates to CASMYETGYTF. V is TRBV2 and J is TRBJ1-2; no definite D call. The germline V and J ends were trimmed by 7 bases and 8 bases, with 11 bases remaining between them. The CDR3 runs 11 residues. Germline CDR1 SNHLY, CDR2 FYNNEI.

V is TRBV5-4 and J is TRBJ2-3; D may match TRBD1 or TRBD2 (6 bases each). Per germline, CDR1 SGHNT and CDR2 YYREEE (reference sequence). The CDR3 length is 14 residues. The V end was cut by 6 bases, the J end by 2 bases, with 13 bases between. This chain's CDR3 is CASMRGDPTDTQYF. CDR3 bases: TGTGCCAGCATGAGGGGGGATCCCACAGATACGCAGTATTTT.

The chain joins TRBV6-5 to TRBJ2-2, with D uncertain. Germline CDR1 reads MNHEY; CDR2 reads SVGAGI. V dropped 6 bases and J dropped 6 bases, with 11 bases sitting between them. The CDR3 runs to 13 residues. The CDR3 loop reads CASSYLRSGELFF. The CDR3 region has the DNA TGTGCCAGCAGCTATTTAAGGTCCGGGGAGCTGTTTTTT.

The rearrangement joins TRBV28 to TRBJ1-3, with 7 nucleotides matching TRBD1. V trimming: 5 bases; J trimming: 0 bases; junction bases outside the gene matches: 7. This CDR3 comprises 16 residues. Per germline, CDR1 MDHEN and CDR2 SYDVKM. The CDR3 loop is CASSPRQGHSGNTIYF. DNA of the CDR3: TGTGCCAGCAGTCCGCGACAGGGTCACTCTGGAAACACCATATATTTT.

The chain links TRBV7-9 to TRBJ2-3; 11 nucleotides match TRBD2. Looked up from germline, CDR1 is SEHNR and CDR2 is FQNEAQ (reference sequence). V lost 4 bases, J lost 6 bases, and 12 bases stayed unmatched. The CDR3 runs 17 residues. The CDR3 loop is CASSSPRLAGGQDTQYF. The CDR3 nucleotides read TGTGCCAGCAGCTCCCCCCGGCTAGCGGGAGGTCAGGATACGCAGTATTTT.